This T cell receptor beta chain was sequenced for a study of OX40 agonist ivuxolimab in advanced cancers. Clones were read by immunoSEQ multiplex PCR, and TCRdb kept only the in-frame ones, dropping some. The sample consists of about 69,000 clones, 80% of them appearing once. V was pared by 6 bases and J by 5 bases, with 17 bases between. Per the germline V gene, CDR1 is MNHNS and CDR2 is SASEGT. This CDR3 contains 15 residues. The clonotype comes from an adult with an advanced solid tumor such as melanoma, head and neck, liver or kidney cancer. This chain links TRBV6-1 with TRBJ1-5, with no clear D. Sequenced here: CD4+ or CD8+ T cells sorted from blood, sampled in a trial of the OX40 agonist ivuxolimab. In nucleotides, the CDR3 is TGTGCCAGCAGAGGTAAACAACTAGGCCATCAGCCCCAGCATTTT. As protein: CASRGKQLGHQPQHF.